The 5 T cell receptor beta chains given below trace back to one sample, sequenced in a study of response to subunit inactivated influenza vaccine. TCRdb re-derived calls from the RT-PCR reads in MiXCR, one entry per CDR3 protein. Of about 800,000 distinct CDR3 sequences in the sample, around 20% were seen once. The sequences come from PBMCs from blood, collected roughly 5 days after vaccination. The receptors shown here come from a man in his fifties who received an inactivated influenza vaccine.

The gene calls are TRBV6-1 and TRBJ2-1; a weak D match, TRBD2 (6 bases). With 4 bases removed from V and 0 bases from J, the gap between germline ends came to 13 bases. The CDR3 covers 16 residues. Germline CDR1 MNHNS, CDR2 SASEGT. CDR3 amino acids: CASSGGSSVSYNEQFF. CDR3 bases: TGTGCCAGCAGTGGCGGCTCTAGCGTCTCCTACAATGAGCAGTTCTTC.

This clonotype has just a few counts. The rearrangement links TRBV6-5 to TRBJ2-5, with D perhaps TRBD1 (6 bases). Germline assignment: CDR1 MNHEY and CDR2 SVGAGI. The CDR3 is 14 amino acids. V was clipped by 1 base and J by 1 base, with 7 bases between them. CDR3 coding DNA: TGTGCCAGCAGTTACTTCAGGGGCCAAGAGACCCAGTACTTC. Translated, it gives CASSYFRGQETQYF.

In this sample, this clonotype turned up many times. The J gene is TRBJ2-1, the V gene TRBV20-1; unclear D gene. Trimming removed 4 bases from V and 4 bases from J, with 5 bases in between. Germline V lookup: CDR1 DFQATT, CDR2 SNEGSKA (reference sequence). CDR3 length equals 11 residues. In nucleotides, the CDR3 is TGCAGTGCTACAGCATACAATGAGCAGTTCTTC. Residues: CSATAYNEQFF.

V is TRBV29-1 and J is TRBJ2-5; D may correspond to TRBD1 or TRBD2 (5 bases each). Trimming stripped 4 bases from V and 1 base from J, with 7 bases between. Looked up from germline, CDR1 is SQVTM and CDR2 is ANQGSEA. This CDR3 is 12 amino acids long. The CDR3 DNA follows: TGCAGCGTTGCAGGGAGCCAAGAGACCCAGTACTTC. The encoded protein is CSVAGSQETQYF. Looking up the rest from reference TRBV29-1 and TRBJ2-5 gives the full variable domain: SAVISQKPSRDICQRGTSLTIQCQVDSQVTMMFWYRQQPGQSLTLIATANQGSEATYESGFVIDKFPISRPNLTFSTLTVSNMSPEDSSIYLCSVAGSQETQYFGPGTRLLVL.

This clonotype was seen a handful of times. The CDR3: CASILPGGAPGANVLTF. The CDR3 coding sequence is TGTGCCAGCATCCTTCCGGGGGGAGCTCCCGGGGCCAACGTCCTGACTTTC. This chain links TRBV5-6 with TRBJ2-6; TRBD2 matches 7 bases. V shed 6 bases and J 4 bases; nucleotides not matched to a gene: 13. The CDR3 is 17 residues long. Germline V lookup: CDR1 SGHDT, CDR2 YYEEEE.